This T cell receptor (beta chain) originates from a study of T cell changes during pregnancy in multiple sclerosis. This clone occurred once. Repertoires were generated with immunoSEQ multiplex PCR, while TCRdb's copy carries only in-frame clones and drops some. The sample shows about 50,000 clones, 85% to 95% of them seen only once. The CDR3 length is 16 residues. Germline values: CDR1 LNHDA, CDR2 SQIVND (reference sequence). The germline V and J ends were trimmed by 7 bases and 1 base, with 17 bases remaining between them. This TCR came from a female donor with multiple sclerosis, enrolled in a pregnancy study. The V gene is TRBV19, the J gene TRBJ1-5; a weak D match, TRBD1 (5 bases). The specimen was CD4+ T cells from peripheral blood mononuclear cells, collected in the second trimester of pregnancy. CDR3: CASTTPGGGSNQPQHF. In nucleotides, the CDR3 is TGTGCCAGTACCACTCCCGGGGGGGGGAGCAATCAGCCCCAGCATTTT.